This passage covers 26 T cell receptor beta chains from one sample sequenced in a study of patients and donors after allogeneic stem cell transplantation. TCRdb used MiXCR to reprocess the RT-PCR reads, holding one entry per CDR3 protein. The sample yields 400,000 to 500,000 distinct CDR3 sequences, 16% seen once. Material for sequencing was blood, either unsorted or a sorted T cell fraction (not recorded which). Receptor source: a human donor who was either an allogeneic HSCT recipient or a stem cell or donor lymphocyte infusion donor (not recorded which). It is not recorded whose cells these are; they may come from a transplant donor.

In its sample, this clonotype was seen a few times. The chain couples TRBV7-2 to TRBJ1-2; a possible D gene is TRBD1 (5 bases). CDR1 is SGHTA and CDR2 is FQGNSA in the germline V gene. The CDR3 runs 15 residues. With 5 bases removed from V and 0 bases from J, the gap between germline ends came to 13 bases. The CDR3 bases are TGTGCCAGCAGCCCAGACAGCATAGCTAACTATGGCTACACCTTC. Translated: CASSPDSIANYGYTF.

This clonotype was picked up a small number of times. The rearrangement joins TRBV3-1 to TRBJ2-3; weak D call: TRBD1 (6 bases). CDR3 length: 12 residues. Looked up from germline, CDR1 is LGHDT and CDR2 is YNNKEL (reference sequence). V was shortened by 4 bases and J by 7 bases, with 9 bases between the two germline ends. The CDR3 DNA follows: TGTGCCAGCAGCCCGGACAGTTATACGCAGTATTTT. Translating gives CASSPDSYTQYF.

The J gene is TRBJ1-2, the V gene TRBV27; 7 bases are shared with TRBD1. The CDR3 extends over 13 amino acids. The germline V gene encodes CDR1 MNHEY and CDR2 SMNVEV (reference sequence). Losses at the gene ends were 7 bases for V and 8 bases for J; bases not matched to a gene: 10. CDR3 DNA sequence: TGTGCCAGCACTTCGAGACAGGGACTGGGCTACACCTTC. Translated, it gives CASTSRQGLGYTF.

The chain employs TRBV11-2 and TRBJ2-5, with 8 bases lining up with TRBD2. J lost 5 bases, V lost 4 bases, and 9 bases had no gene match. This CDR3 is 15 amino acids long. Per germline, CDR1 SGHAT and CDR2 FQNNGV. The CDR3 region has the DNA TGTGCCAGCAGCTCCACGGGGACTAGAGTGGAGACCCAGTACTTC. The encoded protein is CASSSTGTRVETQYF. Looking up the rest from reference TRBV11-2 and TRBJ2-5 gives the full variable domain: EAGVAQSPRYKIIEKRQSVAFWCNPISGHATLYWYQQILGQGPKLLIQFQNNGVVDDSQLPKDRFSAERLKGVDSTLKIQPAKLEDSAVYLCASSSTGTRVETQYFGPGTRLLVL.

V is TRBV2 and J is TRBJ2-3; D gene uncertain. In germline, CDR1 is SNHLY, CDR2 FYNNEI. The CDR3 spans 14 residues. V lost 10 bases and J 0 bases, leaving 14 bases between the germline ends. CDR3 loop: CANLHETSTDTQYF. The CDR3 coding sequence is TGTGCCAACCTACACGAAACTAGCACAGATACGCAGTATTTT. Combining the CDR3 with reference TRBV2 and TRBJ2-3 gives the whole variable domain EPEVTQTPSHQVTQMGQEVILRCVPISNHLYFYWYRQILGQKVEFLVSFYNNEISEKSEIFDDQFSVERPDGSNFTLKIRSTKLEDSAMYFCANLHETSTDTQYFGPGTRLTVL.

In this sample, this clonotype turned up a few times. The V gene is TRBV4-3, the J gene TRBJ1-5; D unresolved. Germline CDR1 reads LGHNA; CDR2 reads YSLEER. V gave up 0 bases and J gave up 3 bases, with 9 bases separating them. The CDR3 is made up of 15 amino acids. The CDR3 is CASSQDPGTNQPQHF. The CDR3 nucleotides are TGCGCCAGCAGCCAAGATCCTGGCACCAATCAGCCCCAGCATTTT.

The chain couples TRBV20-1 to TRBJ1-2; 9 bases map to TRBD1. The length of the CDR3 is 14 residues. Germline V gene data show CDR1 as DFQATT and CDR2 as SNEGSKA (reference sequence). Trimming took 3 bases from V and 8 from J; bases not matched to a gene: 10. DNA for the CDR3: TGCAGTGCTAGGGGGGGACAGGGAAGGGAAGGCTACACCTTC. Amino acid sequence: CSARGGQGREGYTF.

This clonotype was picked up a small number of times. J is TRBJ2-5 and V is TRBV5-1, with D perhaps TRBD1 or TRBD2 (6 bases each). The CDR3 loop spans 12 amino acids. In germline, CDR1 is SGHRS, CDR2 YFSETQ. The ends were cut back, 4 bases at V and 5 bases at J, with 9 bases in the middle. This CDR3 is CASSGGRETQYF. The CDR3 region has the DNA TGCGCCAGCAGCGGGGGGCGGGAGACCCAGTACTTC.

This sequence joins TRBV7-6 and TRBJ2-5; 8 nucleotides agree with TRBD2. Losses at the gene ends were 6 bases for V and 6 bases for J; bases not matched to a gene: 6. The CDR3 has 13 residues. Germline CDR1 reads SGHVS; CDR2 reads FNYEAQ. The CDR3 coding sequence is TGTGCCAGCAGACCGGGGGGGGGACAGACCCAGTACTTC. It specifies CASRPGGGQTQYF.

This clonotype was found a few times. The CDR3 region has the DNA TGCGCCAGCAGCCAAAAGCCAGTCACTGAAGCTTTCTTT. Translating it yields CASSQKPVTEAFF. This sequence joins TRBV4-1 and TRBJ1-1; no clear D. The V end was cut by 2 bases, the J end by 4 bases, with 8 bases between. The CDR3 totals 13 residues. Germline CDR1 reads MGHRA; CDR2 reads YSYEKL.

This clonotype came up a few times. The chain employs TRBV18 and TRBJ1-2, with D unresolved. Germline V gene sequence: CDR1 KGHSH, CDR2 LQKENI. There are 12 residues in the CDR3. V was cut by 6 bases and J by 8 bases, with 13 bases left in between. CDR3 nucleotides: TGTGCCAGCTCCCTCATCTATGAGGGCTACACCTTC. The encoded protein is CASSLIYEGYTF. Complete variable domain (other parts from reference TRBV18 and TRBJ1-2): NAGVMQNPRHLVRRRGQEARLRCSPMKGHSHVYWYRQLPEEGLKFMVYLQKENIIDESGMPKERFSAEFPKEGPSILRIQQVVRGDSAAYFCASSLIYEGYTFGSGTRLTVV.

There are a few counts of this clonotype. This chain uses TRBV29-1 with TRBJ1-2; possibly TRBD1 for D (6 bases). Germline V lookup: CDR1 SQVTM, CDR2 ANQGSEA. The length of the CDR3 is 13 residues. The V end was cut by 5 bases, the J end by 7 bases, with 17 bases between. CDR3 sequence (DNA): TGCAGCGTTAACTTGGTTGGAGGGGGTGGCTACACCTTC. This sequence encodes CSVNLVGGGGYTF.

This clonotype has only a few counts. This chain uses TRBV12-3 or TRBV12-4 with TRBJ1-5; D ambiguous. V dropped 2 bases and J dropped 2 bases, with 10 bases sitting between them. The CDR3 contains 15 residues. The CDR3 DNA follows: TGTGCCAGCAGTTTATGGGGTAGGGGCAATCAGCCCCAGCATTTT. Its translation is CASSLWGRGNQPQHF.

The rearrangement uses TRBV12-3 or TRBV12-4 and TRBJ2-1, with D perhaps TRBD1 (6 bases). With 7 bases removed from V and 7 bases from J, the gap between germline ends came to 20 bases. The CDR3 length is 15 residues. CDR3 sequence reads: CASNSGTLAGNEQFF. The CDR3 nucleotides are TGTGCCAGCAACTCCGGGACACTGGCAGGGAATGAGCAGTTCTTC.

There are many counts of this clonotype. The gene calls are TRBV3-1 and TRBJ2-2; 7 bases are a match to TRBD2. CDR3 size: 15 residues. V dropped 4 bases and J dropped 4; count of bases not matched to a gene: 6. In germline, CDR1 is LGHDT, CDR2 YNNKEL (reference sequence). The CDR3 reads CASSPGGGGTGELFF. As DNA, the CDR3 is TGTGCCAGCAGCCCAGGAGGCGGGGGCACCGGGGAGCTGTTTTTT.

This clonotype was recorded a few times. The J gene is TRBJ2-1, the V gene TRBV19; maybe TRBD1 (6 bases). Between the trimmed V and J ends, which lost 5 bases and 2 bases, there was a span of 19 bases. Germline V CDR1 and CDR2: LNHDA, SQIVND (reference sequence). The CDR3 covers 17 residues. CDR3 region: CASSLLIRTDTYNEQFF. CDR3 nucleotides: TGTGCCAGTAGTCTACTAATAAGGACAGATACCTACAATGAGCAGTTCTTC.

The chain couples TRBV2 to TRBJ2-3; D is undetermined. V was shortened by 7 bases and J by 0 bases, with 8 bases between the two germline ends. CDR1 SNHLY and CDR2 FYNNEI come from the germline V gene. The CDR3 has 13 amino acids. The CDR3 DNA sequence: TGTGCCAGCATGGGGTTTAGCACAGATACGCAGTATTTT. It yields the protein CASMGFSTDTQYF.

This clonotype was observed a handful of times. For the CDR3, the DNA is TGCAGTGCTAGAGATCGGACTAGCAGAACCTACGAGCAGTACTTC. Encoded protein: CSARDRTSRTYEQYF. V is TRBV20-1 and J is TRBJ2-7, with 8 bases fitting TRBD2. CDR3 length equals 15 residues. The trim removed 0 bases at V and 2 bases at J, leaving 6 bases unmatched. Germline V gene lookup returns CDR1 DFQATT and CDR2 SNEGSKA (reference sequence).

This chain joins TRBV30 and TRBJ2-7, with D uncertain. Germline-derived CDR1 and CDR2 are GTSNPN and SVGIG (reference sequence). The CDR3 is made up of 12 amino acids. Trimming pared 6 bases from V and 4 bases from J, leaving 13 bases between. The CDR3 here is CACHGGRYEQYF. In DNA form, the CDR3 reads TGTGCCTGCCACGGCGGCCGATACGAGCAGTACTTC.

V is TRBV4-3 and J is TRBJ1-1; 7 bases are a match to TRBD1. V gave up 4 bases and J gave up 6 bases; unmatched junction bases: 8. This CDR3 comprises 14 residues. The germline gives CDR1 LGHNA, CDR2 YSLEER. The CDR3 DNA reads as TGCGCCAGCAGCCGGGACAGAAACGGGGCTGAAGCTTTCTTT. This translates into CASSRDRNGAEAFF.

This clonotype was recorded a few times. In DNA, the CDR3 is TGCGCCAGCAGCTTTACTAGCGCCGGGGAGCTGTTTTTT. It codes for CASSFTSAGELFF. V usage is TRBV5-1 and J usage is TRBJ2-2; 7 bases match TRBD2. Germline V CDR1 and CDR2: SGHRS, YFSETQ. The CDR3 runs 13 residues. The junction had 1 base not matched to a gene; V was cut back by 2 bases and J by 6 bases.

This clonotype was counted between two and nine times. The genes are TRBV5-1 and TRBJ1-2; D may be TRBD1 (6 bases). The CDR3 consists of 16 residues. Trimming left V 0 bases short and J 4 bases short, with 16 bases between. Germline V CDR1 and CDR2: SGHRS, YFSETQ. CDR3 region: CASSLEAGVKGYGYTF. DNA for the CDR3: TGCGCCAGCAGCTTGGAGGCAGGGGTTAAAGGCTATGGCTACACCTTC.

This chain connects TRBV7-9 to TRBJ1-2; D not certain. The CDR3 is 14 amino acids. Trimming stripped 0 bases from V and 4 bases from J, with 9 bases between. Germline values: CDR1 SEHNR, CDR2 FQNEAQ (reference sequence). CDR3 in DNA: TGTGCCAGCAGCTTAGCGACGTCGGGCTATGGCTACACCTTC. Its translation: CASSLATSGYGYTF.

This clonotype was found a few times. The chain links TRBV7-2 to TRBJ1-2; D might be TRBD1 (6 bases). Trimming removed 3 bases at V and 0 bases at J, with 11 bases between. Germline assignment: CDR1 SGHTA and CDR2 FQGNSA. The CDR3 covers 15 residues. The CDR3 spells CASSFFGQSNYGYTF. The CDR3 DNA sequence: TGTGCCAGCAGCTTTTTTGGACAGTCTAACTATGGCTACACCTTC.

Ten or more counts support this clonotype. The chain combines TRBV12-3 or TRBV12-4 with TRBJ1-5; D is ambiguous. CDR3 length equals 15 residues. The germline V and J ends were trimmed by 3 bases and 0 bases, with 9 bases remaining between them. The CDR3, as DNA: TGTGCCAGCAGTTTCATGAGAGTTAGCAATCAGCCCCAGCATTTT. Encoded protein: CASSFMRVSNQPQHF.

In this sample, this clonotype turned up many times. This sequence joins TRBV5-1 and TRBJ2-7, with D maybe TRBD2 (5 bases). The V gene lost 9 bases and the J gene lost 7 bases, with 14 bases spanning the gap. The length of the CDR3 is 11 residues. The germline V gene has CDR1 SGHRS and CDR2 YFSETQ. DNA of the CDR3: TGCGCCACCAGAGAGGGAACTGAGCAGTACTTC. It specifies CATREGTEQYF.